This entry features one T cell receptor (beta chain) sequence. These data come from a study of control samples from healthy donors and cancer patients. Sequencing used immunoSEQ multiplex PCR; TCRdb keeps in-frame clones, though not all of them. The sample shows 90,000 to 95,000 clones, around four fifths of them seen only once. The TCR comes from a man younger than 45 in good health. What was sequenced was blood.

The CDR3 DNA follows: TGTGCCTGGAGTGTAAGGGGTGTGGGACTGCAGCTGTTTTTT. Translated, it gives CAWSVRGVGLQLFF. The rearrangement links TRBV30 to TRBJ2-2; D is possibly TRBD2 (6 bases). CDR1 and CDR2 from the germline V gene are GTSNPN and SVGIG (reference sequence). There are 14 residues in the CDR3. Trimming took off 0 bases at V and 12 bases at J, with 17 bases between the two ends. The full variable domain, its missing parts supplied by reference TRBV30 and TRBJ2-2, is SQTIHQWPATLVQPVGSPLSLECTVEGTSNPNLYWYRQAAGRGLQLLFYSVGIGQISSEVPQNLSASRPQDRQFILSSKKLLLSDSGFYLCAWSVRGVGLQLFFGEGSRLTVL.